This TCR beta chain is from a study of T cell repertoires in cytomegalovirus infection. At the level of the study: Shared public TCR beta signatures pointed to both CMV infection and a matching HLA type. General observations from the study: Carriage of CMV together with the relevant HLA was identifiable through cumulative public TCR beta family frequency. CMV-specific TCR beta clonotypes restricted by HLA-C were the ones dominating the ex vivo response.

The CDR3 is 12 residues long. Germline CDR1 and CDR2: SEHNR and FQNEAQ (reference sequence). Deletions cut 11 bases from V and 0 bases from J, with 10 bases between. This clonotype was observed a few times. What it binds is unknown. TCRdb used MiXCR to reprocess the reads, holding one entry per CDR3 protein. Among 250,000 or so distinct CDR3 sequences listed, about 18% were seen once. The receptor comes from a human donor in good health (CMV status not recorded). Some clones in this sample may be carry-over from other donors' samples. V is TRBV7-9 and J is TRBJ1-1; no firm D call. Sample: CD8+ T cells from PBMCs. Here the CDR3 reads CALGHMNTEAFF. The CDR3 region has the DNA TGTGCCCTTGGTCACATGAACACTGAAGCTTTCTTT.